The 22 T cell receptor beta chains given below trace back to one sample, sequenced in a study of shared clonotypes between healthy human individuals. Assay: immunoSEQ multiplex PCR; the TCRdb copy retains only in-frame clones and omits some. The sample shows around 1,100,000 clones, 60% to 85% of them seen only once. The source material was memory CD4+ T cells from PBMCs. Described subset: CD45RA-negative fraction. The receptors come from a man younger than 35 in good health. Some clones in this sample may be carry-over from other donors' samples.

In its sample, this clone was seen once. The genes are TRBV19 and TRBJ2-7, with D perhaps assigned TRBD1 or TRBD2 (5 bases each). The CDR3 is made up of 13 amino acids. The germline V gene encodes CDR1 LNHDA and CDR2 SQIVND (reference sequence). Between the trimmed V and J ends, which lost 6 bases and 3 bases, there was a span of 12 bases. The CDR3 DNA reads TGTGCCAGTAGAAGGGACCAGGACTACGAGCAGTACTTC. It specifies CASRRDQDYEQYF.

This CDR3 reads CASSPNPRQAQGYGYTF. The DNA for the CDR3 is TGTGCCAGCAGCCCAAACCCGAGACAGGCCCAGGGGTATGGCTACACCTTC. The V and J genes are TRBV7-3 and TRBJ1-2; D possibly corresponds to TRBD1 (6 bases). Germline V gives CDR1 SGHTA, CDR2 FQGTGA. V gave up 5 bases and J gave up 5 bases, with 24 bases separating them. This CDR3 spans 17 amino acids.

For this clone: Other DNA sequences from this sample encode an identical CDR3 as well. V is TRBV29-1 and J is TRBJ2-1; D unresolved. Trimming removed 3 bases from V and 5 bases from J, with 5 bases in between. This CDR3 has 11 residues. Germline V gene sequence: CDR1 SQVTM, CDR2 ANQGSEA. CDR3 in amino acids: CSVESNNEQFF. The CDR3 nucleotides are TGCAGCGTTGAGTCTAACAATGAGCAGTTCTTC.

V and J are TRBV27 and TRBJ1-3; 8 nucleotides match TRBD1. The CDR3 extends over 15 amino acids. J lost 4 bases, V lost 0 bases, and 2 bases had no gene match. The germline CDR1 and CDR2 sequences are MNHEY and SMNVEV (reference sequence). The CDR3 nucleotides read TGTGCCAGCAGTTTATCTTGGACAGGGGGAAACACCATATATTTT. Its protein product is CASSLSWTGGNTIYF.

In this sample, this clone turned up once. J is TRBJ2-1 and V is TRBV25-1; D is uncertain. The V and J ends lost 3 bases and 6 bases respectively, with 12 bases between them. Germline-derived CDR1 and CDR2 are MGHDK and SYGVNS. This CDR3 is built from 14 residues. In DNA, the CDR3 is TGTGCCAGCAGTGACTTTAACGGTGGCAATGAGCAGTTCTTC. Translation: CASSDFNGGNEQFF.

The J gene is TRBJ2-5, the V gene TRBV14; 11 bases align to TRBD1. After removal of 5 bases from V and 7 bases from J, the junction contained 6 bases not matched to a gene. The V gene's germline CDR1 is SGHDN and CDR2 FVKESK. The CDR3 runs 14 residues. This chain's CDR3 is CASSGTGGISTQYF. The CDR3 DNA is TGTGCCAGCAGCGGGACAGGGGGAATTTCGACCCAGTACTTC.

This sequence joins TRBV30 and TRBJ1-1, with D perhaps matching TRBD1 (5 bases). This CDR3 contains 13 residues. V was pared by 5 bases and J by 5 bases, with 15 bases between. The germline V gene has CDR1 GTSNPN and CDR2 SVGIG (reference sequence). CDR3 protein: CAWARTGGTEAFF. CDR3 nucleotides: TGTGCCTGGGCCAGGACTGGGGGGACTGAAGCTTTCTTT.

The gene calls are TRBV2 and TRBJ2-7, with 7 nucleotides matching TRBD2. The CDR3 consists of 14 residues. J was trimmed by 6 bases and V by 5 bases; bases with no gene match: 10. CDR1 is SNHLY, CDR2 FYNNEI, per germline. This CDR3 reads CASSTRAGEGEQYF. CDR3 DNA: TGTGCCAGCAGTACCAGGGCGGGGGAAGGCGAGCAGTACTTC.

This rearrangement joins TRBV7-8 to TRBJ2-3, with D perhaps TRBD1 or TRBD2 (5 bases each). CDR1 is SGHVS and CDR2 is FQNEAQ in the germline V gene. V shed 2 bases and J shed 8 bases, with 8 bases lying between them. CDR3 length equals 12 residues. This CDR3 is CASSLSGTTQYF. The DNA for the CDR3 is TGTGCCAGCAGCTTATCCGGGACTACGCAGTATTTT. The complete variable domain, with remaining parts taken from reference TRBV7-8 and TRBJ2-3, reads GAGVSQSPRYKVAKRGQDVALRCDPISGHVSLFWYQQALGQGPEFLTYFQNEAQLDKSGLPSDRFFAERPEGSVSTLKIQRTQQEDSAVYLCASSLSGTTQYFGPGTRLTVL.

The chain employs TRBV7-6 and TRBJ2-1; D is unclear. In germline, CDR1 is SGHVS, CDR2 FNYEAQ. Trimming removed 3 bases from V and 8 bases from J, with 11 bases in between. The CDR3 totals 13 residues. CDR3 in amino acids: CASSFLRVDEQFF. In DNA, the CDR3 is TGTGCCAGCAGCTTCCTTCGAGTCGATGAGCAGTTCTTC.

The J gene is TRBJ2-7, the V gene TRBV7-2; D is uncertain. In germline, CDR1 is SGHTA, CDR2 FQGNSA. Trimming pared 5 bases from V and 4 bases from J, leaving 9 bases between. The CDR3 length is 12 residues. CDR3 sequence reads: CASSAYKYEQYF. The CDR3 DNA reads TGTGCCAGCAGCGCTTACAAGTACGAGCAGTACTTC.

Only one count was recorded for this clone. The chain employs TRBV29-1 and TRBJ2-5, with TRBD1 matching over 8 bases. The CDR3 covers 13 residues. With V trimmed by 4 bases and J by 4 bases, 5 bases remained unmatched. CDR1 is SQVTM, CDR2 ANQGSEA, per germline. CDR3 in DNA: TGCAGCGTTGGTCGTGACAGGGGAGAGACCCAGTACTTC. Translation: CSVGRDRGETQYF.

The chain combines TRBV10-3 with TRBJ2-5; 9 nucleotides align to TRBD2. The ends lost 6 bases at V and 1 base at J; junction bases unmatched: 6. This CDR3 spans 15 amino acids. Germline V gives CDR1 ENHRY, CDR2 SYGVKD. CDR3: CAISISGSPQETQYF. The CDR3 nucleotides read TGTGCCATCAGCATTAGCGGGAGCCCCCAAGAGACCCAGTACTTC.

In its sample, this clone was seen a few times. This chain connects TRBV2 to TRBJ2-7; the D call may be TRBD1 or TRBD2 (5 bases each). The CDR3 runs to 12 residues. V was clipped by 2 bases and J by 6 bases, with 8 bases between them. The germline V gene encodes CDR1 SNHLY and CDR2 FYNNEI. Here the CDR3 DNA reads TGTGCCAGCAGTGAATCCGGGGCCGAGCAGTACTTC. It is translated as CASSESGAEQYF. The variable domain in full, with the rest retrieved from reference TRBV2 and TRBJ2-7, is EPEVTQTPSHQVTQMGQEVILRCVPISNHLYFYWYRQILGQKVEFLVSFYNNEISEKSEIFDDQFSVERPDGSNFTLKIRSTKLEDSAMYFCASSESGAEQYFGPGTRLTVT.

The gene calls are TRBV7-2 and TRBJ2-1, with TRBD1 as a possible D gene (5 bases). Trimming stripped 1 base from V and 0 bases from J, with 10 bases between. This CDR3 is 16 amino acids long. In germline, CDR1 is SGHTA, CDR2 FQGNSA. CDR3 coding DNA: TGTGCCAGCAGCTTAGTGGGGCGCAGCTCCTACAATGAGCAGTTCTTC. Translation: CASSLVGRSSYNEQFF.

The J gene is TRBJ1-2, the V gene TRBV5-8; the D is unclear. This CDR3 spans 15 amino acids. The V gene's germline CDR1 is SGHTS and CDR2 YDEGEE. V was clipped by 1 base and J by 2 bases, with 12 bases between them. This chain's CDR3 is CASSLTGRHNYGYTF. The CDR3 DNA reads TGTGCCAGCAGCTTGACGGGTCGGCACAACTATGGCTACACCTTC. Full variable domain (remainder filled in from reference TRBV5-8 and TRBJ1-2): EAGVTQSPTHLIKTRGQQATLRCSPISGHTSVYWYQQALGLGLQFLLWYDEGEERNRGNFPPRFSGRQFPNYSSELNVNALELEDSALYLCASSLTGRHNYGYTFGSGTRLTVV.

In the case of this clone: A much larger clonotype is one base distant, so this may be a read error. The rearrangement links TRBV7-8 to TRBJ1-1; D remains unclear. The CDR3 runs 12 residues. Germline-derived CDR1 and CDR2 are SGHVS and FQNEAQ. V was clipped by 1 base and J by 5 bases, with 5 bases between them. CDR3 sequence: CASSLDFTEAFF. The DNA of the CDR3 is TGTGCCAGCAGCTTAGATTTTACTGAAGCTTTCTTT.

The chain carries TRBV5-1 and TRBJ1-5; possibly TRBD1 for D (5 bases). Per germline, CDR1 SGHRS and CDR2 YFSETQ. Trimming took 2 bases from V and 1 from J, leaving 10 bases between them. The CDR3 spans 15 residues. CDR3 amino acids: CASSFGGTSNQPQHF. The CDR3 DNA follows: TGCGCCAGCAGCTTTGGGGGTACAAGCAATCAGCCCCAGCATTTT.

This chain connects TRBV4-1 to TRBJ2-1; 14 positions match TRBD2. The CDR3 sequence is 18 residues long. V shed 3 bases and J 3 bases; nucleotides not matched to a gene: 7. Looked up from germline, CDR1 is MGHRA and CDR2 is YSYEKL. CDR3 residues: CASSHGGTSGSIYNEQFF. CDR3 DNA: TGCGCCAGCAGCCACGGCGGGACTAGCGGGAGTATCTACAATGAGCAGTTCTTC.

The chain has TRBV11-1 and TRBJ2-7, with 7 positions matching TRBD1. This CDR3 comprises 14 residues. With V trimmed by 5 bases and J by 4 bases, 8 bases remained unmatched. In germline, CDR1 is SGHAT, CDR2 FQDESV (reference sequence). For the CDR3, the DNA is TGTGCCAGCAGCCTCCGACAGGGACAATACGAGCAGTACTTC. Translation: CASSLRQGQYEQYF.

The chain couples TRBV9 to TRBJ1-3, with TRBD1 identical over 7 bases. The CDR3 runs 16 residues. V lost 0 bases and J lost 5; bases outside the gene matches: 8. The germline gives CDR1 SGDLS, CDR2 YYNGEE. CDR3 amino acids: CASSVDPTGVRNTIYF. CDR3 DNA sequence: TGTGCCAGCAGCGTAGACCCAACAGGGGTTAGAAACACCATATATTTT. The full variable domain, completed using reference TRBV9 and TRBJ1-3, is DSGVTQTPKHLITATGQRVTLRCSPRSGDLSVYWYQQSLDQGLQFLIQYYNGEERAKGNILERFSAQQFPDLHSELNLSSLELGDSALYFCASSVDPTGVRNTIYFGEGSWLTVV.

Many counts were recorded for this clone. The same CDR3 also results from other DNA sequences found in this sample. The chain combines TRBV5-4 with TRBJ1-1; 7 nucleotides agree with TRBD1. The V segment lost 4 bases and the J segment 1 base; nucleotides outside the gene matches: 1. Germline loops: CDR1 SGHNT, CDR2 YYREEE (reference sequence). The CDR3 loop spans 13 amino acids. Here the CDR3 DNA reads TGTGCCAGCAGCCACAGGGGGAACACTGAAGCTTTCTTT. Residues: CASSHRGNTEAFF. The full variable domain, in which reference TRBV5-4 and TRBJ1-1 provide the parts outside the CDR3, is ETGVTQSPTHLIKTRGQQVTLRCSSQSGHNTVSWYQQALGQGPQFIFQYYREEENGRGNFPPRFSGLQFPNYSSELNVNALELDDSALYLCASSHRGNTEAFFGQGTRLTVV.